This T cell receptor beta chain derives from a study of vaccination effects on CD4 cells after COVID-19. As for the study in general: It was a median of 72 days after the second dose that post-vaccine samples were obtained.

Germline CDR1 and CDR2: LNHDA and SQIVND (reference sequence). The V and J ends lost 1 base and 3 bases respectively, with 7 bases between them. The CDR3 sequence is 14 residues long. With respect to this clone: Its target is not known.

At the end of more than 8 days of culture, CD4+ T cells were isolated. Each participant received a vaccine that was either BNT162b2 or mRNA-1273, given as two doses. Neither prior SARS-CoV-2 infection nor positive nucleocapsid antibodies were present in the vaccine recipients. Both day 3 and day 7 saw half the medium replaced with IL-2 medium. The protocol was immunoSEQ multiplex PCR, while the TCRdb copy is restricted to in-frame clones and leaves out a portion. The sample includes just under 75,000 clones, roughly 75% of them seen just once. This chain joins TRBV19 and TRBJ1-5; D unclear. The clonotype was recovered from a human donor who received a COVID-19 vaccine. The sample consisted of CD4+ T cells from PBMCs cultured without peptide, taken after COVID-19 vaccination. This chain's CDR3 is CASSIVRDNQPQHF. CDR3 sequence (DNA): TGTGCCAGTAGTATAGTGCGAGACAATCAGCCCCAGCATTTT.